This record concerns one T cell receptor (beta chain) sequence. Its specificity is not known. This sample was included in a study of cytomegalovirus exposure and HLA in healthy donors. Study results and limitations: V- and J-gene trimming in TCR beta was tied to a missense DCLRE1C variant by an analysis performed later. Previously analyzed data showed that most TCR beta V segments were productive at a frequency of about 87% or about 30%.

The trim removed 4 bases at V and 6 bases at J, leaving 8 bases unmatched. Germline CDR1 reads SGHDT; CDR2 reads YYEEEE. The CDR3 has 15 residues. With 60 Vbeta and 13 Jbeta primers, the PCR was carried out. Data came from immunoSEQ multiplex PCR; TCRdb stores just in-frame clones and leaves some out. The table includes some 140,000 clones, roughly three quarters detected once. This TCR was recovered from a young man in good health and CMV-seropositive. This rearrangement joins TRBV5-6 to TRBJ1-2; TRBD1 aligns across 11 bases. Sequencing was carried out using PBMCs. For the CDR3, the DNA is TGTGCCAGCAGCCCCGGGACAGGGGGTTTTCATGGCTACACCTTC. Residues: CASSPGTGGFHGYTF.